This T cell receptor beta chain stems from a study of identical twins. This clonotype was counted between two and nine times. The antigen is undetermined. TCRdb called the 5' RACE reads again in MiXCR, with one record for every CDR3 protein. The sample has nearly 200,000 distinct CDR3 sequences; 15% to 20% are singletons. Study findings and constraints: Shared out-of-frame alpha sequences (those common to twins) showed excess low generation probability. There were fewer insertions in abundant cord blood beta clonotypes, but memory repertoires showed no such pattern. Among monozygotic twins, out-of-frame TCR alpha sharing exceeded what models predicted.

The CDR3 has 13 amino acids. V was trimmed by 6 bases and J by 6 bases, leaving 15 bases between them. Germline CDR1 is LGHNT and CDR2 is FRNRAP. The sample was also reused in another study, on T cells expressing NK-cell markers.

The V and J genes are TRBV12-5 and TRBJ2-7; D gene unclear. What was sequenced was CD8+ T cells sorted from blood. The sequence derives from a woman between 18 and 29 years old in good health. This chain's CDR3 is CASGPLVGFEQYF. The CDR3, as DNA: TGTGCTAGTGGCCCTTTAGTTGGATTCGAGCAGTACTTC.